This is a list of T cell receptor beta chains from one sample in a study of long-term antiretroviral therapy in people with HIV. Only in-frame clones appear in the TCRdb table, and some are missing; sequencing was by immunoSEQ multiplex PCR. The sample includes 35,000 to 55,000 clones, nearly 95% of them seen just once. The source material was unsorted PBMCs, sampled 3.7 years after starting antiretroviral therapy. Receptors originate from a woman aged 45-59 years with HIV. CDR3s include the opening cysteine and the closing phenylalanine or tryptophan. D genes are given only for firm matches. A clone size is listed for some rows: how often the clone was seen (once, few, many), or a class if it is expanded.

d_gene	j_gene	v_gene	abundance	CDR3nt	CDR3aa
NA	TRBJ2-7	TRBV7-9	few	TGTGCCAGCAGCCCTAATTACGAGCAGTACTTC	CASSPNYEQYF
NA	TRBJ1-2	TRBV7-9	NA	TGTGCCAGCAGCTTAGATGTCCCCGGGGAGGGCGGCTACACCTTC	CASSLDVPGEGGYTF
NA	TRBJ1-4	TRBV5-1	NA	TGCGCCAGCAGACTGGCCCCGGGGGAAAAACTGTTTTTT	CASRLAPGEKLFF
TRBD1	TRBJ2-5	TRBV5-6	NA	TGTGCCAGCAGCAGGGGGACAGGCAGAGGGGAGACCCAGTACTTC	CASSRGTGRGETQYF
TRBD2	TRBJ2-3	TRBV7-8	NA	TGTGCCAGCAGCCCTAGTTCCCGGGGGGGCCAGGGAGATACGCAGTATTTT	CASSPSSRGGQGDTQYF
TRBD1	TRBJ1-2	TRBV5-6	NA	TGTGCCAGCAGCCTTGACGACAGGGACCTTAGTTCTGGCTATGGCTACACCTTC	CASSLDDRDLSSGYGYTF
NA	TRBJ2-1	TRBV7-9	NA	TGTGCCAGCAGTAGAGGGGCTCGAAATGAGCAGTTCTTC	CASSRGARNEQFF
TRBD1	TRBJ1-1	TRBV4-1	NA	TGCGCCAGCAAGGACAGGGGAGACACTGAAGCTTTCTTT	CASKDRGDTEAFF
TRBD2	TRBJ2-5	TRBV6-1	NA	TGTGCCAGCAGTGCCGGACTAGCGGGGGGGCGGGAGACCCAGTACTTC	CASSAGLAGGRETQYF
NA	TRBJ1-5	TRBV7-9	NA	TGTGCCAGCAGCTTAGGGGACGGAAATAGCAATCAGCCCCAGCATTTT	CASSLGDGNSNQPQHF
TRBD2	TRBJ2-2	TRBV5-1	NA	TGCGCCAGCAGCTTACAGCGGGGGGCCGTCGGGGAGCTGTTTTTT	CASSLQRGAVGELFF
NA	TRBJ1-2	TRBV7-2	NA	TGTGCCAGCAGCTTAGCAGGGAACTATGGCTACACCTTC	CASSLAGNYGYTF
NA	TRBJ1-2	TRBV5-6	NA	TGTGCCAGCAGCTACATTAGAGGGTATGGCTACACCTTC	CASSYIRGYGYTF
NA	TRBJ1-2	TRBV2	once	TGTGCCAGCAGCGGGACGGGATATGGCTACACCTTC	CASSGTGYGYTF
NA	TRBJ1-1	TRBV19	NA	TGTGCCAGTAGTGGGGATTACACTGAAGCTTTCTTT	CASSGDYTEAFF
TRBD1	TRBJ1-1	TRBV9	NA	TGTGCCAGCAGCGTCGGGACAGCGGACACTGAAGCTTTCTTT	CASSVGTADTEAFF
TRBD1	TRBJ1-5	TRBV2	NA	TGTGCCAACCACGTACCGGGACAGCCAGTTTTCCAGCCCCAGCATTTT	CANHVPGQPVFQPQHF
TRBD1	TRBJ2-1	TRBV19	NA	TGTGCCAGTAGTACCCCAAACAGGGGTGAGCAGTTCTTC	CASSTPNRGEQFF
TRBD2	TRBJ2-5	TRBV10-3	NA	TGTGCCATCAGCGCGGTAGCGGGGGATCACCAAGAGACCCAGTACTTC	CAISAVAGDHQETQYF
NA	TRBJ1-5	TRBV5-6	NA	TGTGCCAGCAGCTTGGGCTGGAGCAATCAGCCCCAGCATTTT	CASSLGWSNQPQHF
TRBD1	TRBJ2-1	TRBV6-5	NA	TGTGCCACCGGACAGGGTAATGAGCAGTTCTTC	CATGQGNEQFF
NA	TRBJ2-2	TRBV10-3	NA	TGTGCCATCAGTGAAAGGGCTAAGACACTAAACGGGGAGCTGTTTTTT	CAISERAKTLNGELFF
TRBD1	TRBJ2-7	TRBV29-1	NA	TGCAGCGTTGATCCGGGACAGGGGGGCGAGCAGTACTTC	CSVDPGQGGEQYF
NA	TRBJ1-2	TRBV7-2	NA	TGTGCCAGCAGCTTAGTGTTCGGCTATGGCTACACCTTC	CASSLVFGYGYTF
TRBD1	TRBJ2-1	TRBV5-8	NA	TGTGCCAGCAGCTTGGAGACAGGGGTTGTGCATGAGCAGTTCTTC	CASSLETGVVHEQFF
NA	TRBJ1-1	TRBV30	NA	TGTGCCTGGAGTATTCAGACAGGCGGGGTTTACACTGAAGCTTTCTTT	CAWSIQTGGVYTEAFF
TRBD2	TRBJ2-5	TRBV6-5	NA	TGTGCCAGCAGTTACGGGACTACAGAGACCCAGTACTTC	CASSYGTTETQYF
NA	TRBJ1-5	TRBV19	NA	TGTGCCAGTAGTATAACCGCAAATCAGCCCCAGCATTTT	CASSITANQPQHF
TRBD2	TRBJ2-3	TRBV10-3	NA	TGTGCCATCAGTGAAGGTAGCGGGGGCGGCACAGATACGCAGTATTTT	CAISEGSGGGTDTQYF
TRBD1	TRBJ1-6	TRBV5-5	NA	TGTGCCAGCAGCTTACAGGCGGGGACAGGGATATCACCCCTCCACTTT	CASSLQAGTGISPLHF